This T cell receptor (beta chain) is drawn from a study of blood T cell repertoires in COVID-19. Germline CDR1 and CDR2: SQVTM and ANQGSEA. V was pared by 3 bases and J by 4 bases, with 16 bases between. This CDR3 region has 15 residues. Here immunoSEQ multiplex PCR was the method, and the copy in TCRdb shows in-frame clones only, minus some. Here the sample spans about 400,000 clones, roughly 84% being singletons. The sequencing sample was made of PBMCs or T cells enriched from blood (not recorded which). The rearrangement uses TRBV29-1 and TRBJ2-1; D is possibly TRBD2 (6 bases). The sequence was collected from a woman in her twenties or thirties who had recovered from COVID-19. The CDR3 here is CSVEGLANRYNEQFF. The CDR3 DNA is TGCAGCGTTGAGGGGCTAGCGAACCGATACAATGAGCAGTTCTTC.